These T cell receptor beta chains were read from a single sample in a study of blood T cell repertoires in COVID-19. The data were produced by immunoSEQ multiplex PCR, yet TCRdb's version contains in-frame clones alone and is incomplete. Of some 80,000 clones in the sample, roughly 86% were seen once. The sequenced sample consisted of peripheral blood. The receptors were sampled from a woman aged 80 or over in a cohort sampled during active or convalescent COVID-19. Both conserved end residues are part of each CDR3. The D gene is left open where the match is weak. Clone sizes are given selectively: once, few, many, or a class where the clone is expanded.

NA,TRBD1,TRBJ1-2,TRBV14,CASSQWTGGGYGYTF,TGTGCCAGCAGCCAGTGGACAGGGGGCGGCTATGGCTACACCTTC
NA,TRBD1,TRBJ1-1,TRBV5-1,CASSRTGLNTEAFF,TGCGCCAGCAGCCGGACAGGACTCAACACTGAAGCTTTCTTT
NA,NA,TRBJ1-1,TRBV6-6,CASIILQGTEAFF,TGTGCCAGCATTATACTTCAGGGGACTGAAGCTTTCTTT
few,NA,TRBJ2-3,TRBV5-1,CASSLVVTADTQYF,TGCGCCAGCAGCTTGGTTGTTACTGCAGATACGCAGTATTTT
once,NA,TRBJ1-2,TRBV28,CASSLTQEYGYTF,TGTGCCAGCAGTTTAACACAGGAGTATGGCTACACCTTC
NA,TRBD2,TRBJ2-3,TRBV5-4,CASSLGAGVRDTQYF,TGTGCCAGCAGCTTGGGGGCGGGAGTACGAGATACGCAGTATTTT
NA,TRBD1,TRBJ1-2,TRBV6-5,CASSYIGQGYGYTF,TGTGCCAGCAGTTACATTGGACAGGGGTATGGCTACACCTTC
NA,NA,TRBJ1-1,TRBV6-1,CASSEPGRGQAFF,TGTGCCAGCAGTGAACCTGGGAGGGGCCAAGCTTTCTTT
NA,NA,TRBJ1-5,TRBV7-9,CASSFGGDLGQPQHF,TGTGCCAGCAGCTTTGGGGGGGATCTGGGTCAGCCCCAGCATTTT
once,TRBD2,TRBJ2-3,TRBV20-1,CSASMSRAGGPDVGFLYTDTQYF,TGCAGTGCTAGTATGAGTCGAGCGGGAGGGCCTGACGTAGGGTTCTTGTACACAGATACGCAGTATTTT
few,TRBD1,TRBJ1-2,TRBV5-5,CASSPGQAITYGYTF,TGTGCCAGCAGCCCGGGACAGGCAATAACATATGGCTACACCTTC
NA,TRBD2,TRBJ2-1,TRBV11-2,CASSSGLAGGEQFF,TGTGCCAGCAGCTCGGGACTAGCGGGTGGGGAGCAGTTCTTC
NA,NA,TRBJ2-1,TRBV5-1,CASSPGGSGPFYNEQFF,TGCGCCAGCAGCCCGGGTGGAAGCGGGCCGTTTTACAATGAGCAGTTCTTC
once,TRBD2,TRBJ2-5,TRBV3-1/TRBV3-2,CASSLGLAGLGETQYF,TGTGCCAGCAGCCTTGGACTAGCGGGATTGGGAGAGACCCAGTACTTC
NA,NA,TRBJ1-5,TRBV6-5,CASSNSNSNQPQHF,TGTGCCAGCAGTAACAGTAATAGCAATCAGCCCCAGCATTTT
NA,NA,TRBJ1-5,TRBV7-2,CASSSRQRSNQPQHF,TGTGCCAGCAGTTCCCGACAGAGAAGCAATCAGCCCCAGCATTTT
NA,TRBD1,TRBJ2-3,TRBV19,CASSTYRGLTDTQYF,TGTGCCAGTAGTACATACAGGGGCCTCACAGATACGCAGTATTTT
NA,TRBD2,TRBJ2-1,TRBV7-3,CASSLATSGLYNEQFF,TGTGCCAGCAGCCTCGCGACTAGCGGACTGTACAATGAGCAGTTCTTC
few,NA,TRBJ2-1,TRBV7-3,CASSLSQDNEQFF,TGTGCCAGCAGCTTGTCACAGGACAATGAGCAGTTCTTC
NA,TRBD2,TRBJ2-5,TRBV7-9,CASSLVLAGGLETQYF,TGTGCCAGCAGCTTAGTCCTAGCGGGAGGTTTAGAGACCCAGTACTTC
few,NA,TRBJ2-6,TRBV24-1,CATSDLGVSASGANVLTF,TGTGCCACCAGTGATTTAGGGGTTTCGGCCTCTGGGGCCAACGTCCTGACTTTC
NA,TRBD1,TRBJ2-5,TRBV5-4,CASSFGGTGEVETQYF,TGTGCCAGCAGCTTCGGGGGGACAGGGGAAGTGGAGACCCAGTACTTC
NA,TRBD2,TRBJ2-5,TRBV18,CASSPSSGAQETQYF,TGTGCCAGCTCACCAAGTAGCGGGGCCCAAGAGACCCAGTACTTC
NA,TRBD2,TRBJ2-2,TRBV7-8,CASSPLPTSGTPSGELFF,TGTGCCAGCAGCCCCCTCCCGACTAGCGGGACCCCATCCGGGGAGCTGTTTTTT
NA,TRBD2,TRBJ2-3,TRBV5-4,CASSSSGRGTDTQYF,TGTGCCAGCAGCTCGAGCGGGAGGGGCACAGATACGCAGTATTTT
NA,TRBD1,TRBJ1-5,TRBV6-5,CASGTDRNSNQPQHF,TGTGCCAGCGGCACGGACAGGAATAGCAATCAGCCCCAGCATTTT
NA,TRBD1,TRBJ1-1,TRBV6-5,CASSPGQGGNTEAFF,TGTGCCAGCAGTCCCGGACAGGGGGGTAACACTGAAGCTTTCTTT
NA,TRBD1,TRBJ2-3,TRBV27,CASSLWRGQGTDTQYF,TGTGCCAGCAGTTTATGGAGGGGACAGGGGACAGATACGCAGTATTTT
NA,TRBD2,TRBJ2-7,TRBV3-1/TRBV3-2,CASSQDGGVESRRLEQYF,TGTGCCAGCAGCCAAGATGGGGGGGTCGAATCCCGCCGGCTCGAGCAGTACTTC
NA,NA,TRBJ2-3,TRBV25-1,CASTEGAKKSDTQYF,TGTGCCAGCACCGAAGGGGCTAAAAAGTCAGATACGCAGTATTTT
NA,TRBD1,TRBJ1-1,TRBV13,CASSFGDRANTEAFF,TGTGCCAGCAGCTTTGGAGACAGGGCGAACACTGAAGCTTTCTTT
NA,TRBD1,TRBJ1-1,TRBV20-1,CSAPTGLGAFF,TGCAGTGCTCCGACAGGGCTTGGAGCTTTCTTT
few,TRBD1,TRBJ1-2,TRBV3-1/TRBV3-2,CASSPTGAKGYTF,TGTGCCAGCAGCCCGACAGGGGCGAAAGGCTACACCTTC
NA,NA,TRBJ1-3,TRBV30,CAWSVSAGNTIYF,TGTGCCTGGAGTGTATCGGCTGGAAACACCATATATTTT
NA,NA,TRBJ1-3,TRBV15,CATSRDLGGATIYF,TGTGCCACCAGCAGAGATTTGGGGGGTGCCACCATATATTTT
NA,TRBD2,TRBJ2-3,TRBV18,CASSPPTSGDTQYF,TGTGCCAGCTCACCACCGACTAGCGGAGATACGCAGTATTTT
NA,TRBD1,TRBJ1-5,TRBV6-1,CASSESIWTGSGDQPQHF,TGTGCCAGCAGTGAAAGTATTTGGACAGGGAGTGGGGATCAGCCCCAGCATTTT